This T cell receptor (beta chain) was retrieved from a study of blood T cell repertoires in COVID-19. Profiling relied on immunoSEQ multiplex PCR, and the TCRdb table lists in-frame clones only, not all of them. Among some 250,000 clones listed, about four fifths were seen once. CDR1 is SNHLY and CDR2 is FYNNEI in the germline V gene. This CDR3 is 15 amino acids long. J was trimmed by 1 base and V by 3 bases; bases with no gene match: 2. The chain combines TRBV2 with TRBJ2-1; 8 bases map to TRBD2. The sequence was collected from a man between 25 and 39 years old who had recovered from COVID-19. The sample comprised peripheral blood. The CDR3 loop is CASSDIAGSYNEQFF. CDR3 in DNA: TGTGCCAGCAGTGATATAGCGGGGTCCTACAATGAGCAGTTCTTC. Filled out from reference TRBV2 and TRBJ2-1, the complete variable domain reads EPEVTQTPSHQVTQMGQEVILRCVPISNHLYFYWYRQILGQKVEFLVSFYNNEISEKSEIFDDQFSVERPDGSNFTLKIRSTKLEDSAMYFCASSDIAGSYNEQFFGPGTRLTVL.